This record covers a single TCR beta chain. What this receptor recognizes is not known. Qualities for individual bases were not recorded, and no much larger clone is one base off. To prepare the library, the immunoSEQ multiplex PCR assay was applied. For the multiplex PCR, a mixture combining 60 forward primers for TCR Vbeta segments and 13 reverse primers for TCR Jbeta segments was used. The CDR3 region of rearranged TCR beta genes was amplified from genomic DNA by a multiplex PCR assay. Amplified TCR beta libraries were sequenced as 87-base-pair reads on the Illumina HiSeq System. Regarding the original processing steps: In a later analysis, tens of millions of unique TCR beta chains were counted across the roughly 610 repertoires, and approximately 9.9 million of these chains were shared by at least two donors. Raw reads were error-corrected and collapsed into unique sequences by a nearest-neighbor algorithm in which closely related sequences were merged to remove PCR and sequencing errors. V, D and J gene segments were assigned by aligning CDR3 sequences to IMGT reference sequences. For a sequence to be retained, a match of at least six nucleotides was required to both a V gene segment and a J gene segment. Rearrangements were called productive when the CDR3 lacked stop codons and stayed in frame with V and J; all others were non-productive. CDR3 was defined by IMGT convention, running from the second conserved V-encoded cysteine to the conserved J-encoded phenylalanine. The earlier analysis of approximately 590 of the donors excluded any sequence lacking an unambiguous match to a single V gene segment. In an earlier analysis of approximately 560 of the donors, a V segment was called functional when productive rearrangements were above 56.7%, and segregating when the standard deviation between donors exceeded 5%. A statistical classification framework was developed to diagnose cytomegalovirus status using the catalog of TCR beta chain sequences. In a later analysis, V and J genes were assigned by comparing TCR nucleotide sequences against IMGT/GENE-DB human TR gene sequences. In a later analysis, CDR3 sequences and most-parsimonious VDJ recombination scenarios were assigned using the TCRdist pipeline. In a later analysis, every TCR beta chain was defined by the combination of its CDR3 amino acid sequence and its V-gene family, and reads without a unique V-gene family were dropped. To address suspected cross-contamination and a sequencing artifact, a later analysis removed 450 to 700 highly shared, low-generation-probability nucleotide sequences. In a later analysis, a clonal expansion index for each public chain was calculated from normalized within-repertoire ranks of inferred template counts. In a later analysis, generation probabilities were computed using a VDJ recombination model fitted to out-of-frame rearrangements, and the results were checked against IGoR. Hypergeometric tests were used in a later analysis to score TCR-TCR, TCR-HLA and TCR-CMV co-occurrence, with a repertoire-size bias correction applied to the TCR pairs. In a later analysis, false discovery rates were estimated by permuting HLA or CMV assignments 20 times. In a later analysis, co-occurring TCRs were grouped using DBSCAN, with TCRdist sequence similarity added in when clustering inside HLA-allele-positive subsets. Repertoires with fewer than 30,000 or more than 120,000 public chains, plus five repertoires with anomalous nucleotide sharing, were excluded from co-occurrence clustering. Sourced from immuneACCESS, this table was stored by TCRdb with only in-frame sequences that have V and J called. A share of the clones is absent; for the studies checked, an unresolved V gene accounts for under half, and the remainder has no known explanation. V and J calls and clone size are those listed in that table; D and trimming were worked out from the DNA. This sample holds about 180,000 clones; 80% were observed only once. The top ten hold around 1.4% of the sample.

The data originate from a study of cytomegalovirus exposure and HLA in healthy donors (dated by TCRdb to the late 2010s). At the level of the whole study: An earlier analysis of 587 of the donors reported around 280 Gb of sequence data and some 110 million unique TCR beta sequences obtained from approximately 180 million T cells. In a later analysis, previously published TCR beta repertoires from roughly 710 donors were re-analyzed and high-resolution HLA genotyping was added so that TCR occurrence patterns could be studied. In a later genetic analysis, genome-wide SNP genotypes for about three fifths of the roughly 670 donors were used, and that subset was treated as a discovery cohort. Class I and class II HLA loci were covered by the typing at four-digit resolution. An earlier analysis of roughly 580 of the donors used high-throughput TCR beta sequencing to judge whether each TCR beta V gene segment behaved as functional or pseudogenic. Besides the first cohort of 666 subjects, a separate validation cohort made up of 120 different subjects was used. An early release covering about 600 HLA-typed donors comprised about 290 gigabases of sequencing data and roughly 85 million unique TCR sequences. Because of strong linkage in the cohort, 5 or 6 DR-DQ haplotypes were treated as single units for association and clustering. Every repertoire in the discovery cohort had been generated on one and the same sequencing platform. To predict cytomegalovirus infection status, the study combined high-throughput TCR immunosequencing, statistical association of individual TCRs with disease status, and machine learning. The later analysis used no new phenotypic data to find candidate immune exposures, relying instead on TCR beta sequences and their occurrence across donors. Alongside the repertoire data, information on donor age, sex, ethnicity and CMV serostatus was compiled. Among some 400 genotyped donors of the cohort, an average of around 240,000 unique TCR beta nucleotide sequences was sequenced per donor, of which roughly 17% were non-productive. The study aimed to test whether cataloging public T cell receptors could reveal signatures of past pathogen exposure. The study profiled the T cell repertoires of 500 to 800 subjects by immunosequencing and related them to cytomegalovirus serostatus. Of the 300 to 500 genotyped donors, less than 90% were placed in the genetic ancestry cluster associated with self-reported Caucasian donors. Typing coverage differed by locus: A, B, C, DRB1 and DQB1 were typed in roughly 620-630 donors, DQA1 in roughly 510, DPA1 in 600 to 610, and DPB1 in just under 490. What the authors observed across the whole study: According to a later analysis, most CMV-associated TCR beta chains appeared to be HLA-restricted, and the HLA associations seemed to be driven largely by CMV exposure. A further reported finding was that TCR beta sequences accurately predicted the HLA-A and HLA-B alleles for most subjects in the first cohort. Strong co-occurrence of HLA alleles, especially DR and DQ, made assigning TCR associations to individual alleles difficult. A later analysis found that HLA-associated TCR beta chains were more clonally expanded and had lower generation probabilities than equally common non-associated chains. Across donors, most TCR sequences were observed very rarely, whereas some public TCRs were present in many individuals. The classifier was reported to diagnose cytomegalovirus status with high specificity and sensitivity in both the original cohort and the validation cohort. In this cohort, only TCR beta chains were sequenced, and detectable features were limited by the absence of alpha or paired-chain data. HLA typing was unavailable for some donors at each locus, so association tests used only the typed subset. According to a later analysis, TCR association rates differed among HLA loci, with DRB1 alleles showing the most associated TCRs and HLA-C alleles showing the fewest. A later genetic analysis associated a missense DCLRE1C variant with V-gene and J-gene trimming of TCR beta chains, and an independent cohort replicated the association. According to a later genetic analysis, donors in an Asian-associated ancestry cluster had fewer N-insertions in productive TCRs than the approximately 710-donor mean. Correlated functional status among segregating V segments might be attributable to linkage disequilibrium, but an unknown experimental factor could not be ruled out. Some 16 rarely observed V segments, including chromosome 9 orphons, were excluded from the earlier analysis of approximately 500 of the donors because counts were too low. In the study, some 160 TCR beta chains were listed as associated with cytomegalovirus. At a false discovery rate of 0.05, a later analysis linked under 20,000 TCR beta sequences to specific HLA alleles. An earlier analysis of approximately 590 of the donors showed that most TCR beta V segments appeared in productive rearrangements either about 90% or about 30% of the time, which broadly matched IMGT annotations. Sequencing depth was assumed to be roughly uniform across donors in the presence/absence analyses, though that assumption may not hold. The only immune exposure information available for the cohort was CMV serostatus. A group of highly shared sequence variants was considered likely to be a technical artifact of the sequencing pipeline. It was suggested by the authors that the approach could potentially be generalized to other disease states and immunological phenotypes. A later analysis reported that several top co-occurrence clusters appeared linked to parvovirus B19, influenza, CMV and Epstein-Barr virus. In vitro tests confirmed that three of the cytomegalovirus-associated TCR beta chains recognize cytomegalovirus antigens. Some IMGT-functional V segments, including TRBV6-2 and TRBV6-3, could not be distinguished by the 87-base-pair reads and were therefore excluded.

The cohort comprised some 730 healthy bone marrow donors. At the time of sampling, every cohort member was nominally healthy, though immune exposures that went unrecorded were likely present. The donor was CMV seropositive and belonged to the group of a few hundred seropositive cohort members. Every donor gave a peripheral blood sample, and the peripheral blood mononuclear cells from that sample were used for TCR beta sequencing. The Qiagen DNeasy Blood Extraction Kit was used to extract genomic DNA from the blood cell samples. CDR1 SNHLY and CDR2 FYNNEI were looked up in the germline V gene. Including the terminal cysteine and phenylalanine, the CDR3 comprises 11 residues. Left in the record is the CDR3 DNA by itself, 33 bases read in frame from the first base. V sheds 6 bases and J sheds 1 base, leaving 4 bases between their ends.

The sequenced sample was PBMCs. The chain couples TRBV2 to TRBJ2-7, with no confidently assigned D gene. This TCR was recovered from a girl aged 10 to 17 in good health and CMV-seropositive. The CDR3 region reads CASRQSYEQYF. The nucleotide sequence reads as follows: TGTGCCAGCAGACAATCCTACGAGCAGTACTTC.